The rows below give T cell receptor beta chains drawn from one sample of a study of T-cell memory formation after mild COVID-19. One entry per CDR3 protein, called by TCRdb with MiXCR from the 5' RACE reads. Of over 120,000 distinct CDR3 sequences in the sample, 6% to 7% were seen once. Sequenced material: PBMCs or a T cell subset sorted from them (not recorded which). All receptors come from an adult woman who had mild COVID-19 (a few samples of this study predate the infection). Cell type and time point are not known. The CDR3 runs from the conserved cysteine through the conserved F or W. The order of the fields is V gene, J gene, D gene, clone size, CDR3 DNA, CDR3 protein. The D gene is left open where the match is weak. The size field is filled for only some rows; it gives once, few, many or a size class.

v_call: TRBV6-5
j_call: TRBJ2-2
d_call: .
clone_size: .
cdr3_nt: TGTGCCAGCAGTACACGCTGGACGGTAGGCGGGGAGCTGTTTTTT
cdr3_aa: CASSTRWTVGGELFF

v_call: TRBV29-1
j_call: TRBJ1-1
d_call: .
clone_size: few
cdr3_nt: TGCAGCGTTGGCAATACAGGGAACACTGAAGCTTTCTTT
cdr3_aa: CSVGNTGNTEAFF

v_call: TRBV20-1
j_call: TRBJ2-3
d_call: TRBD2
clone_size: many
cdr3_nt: TGCAGTGCTTGGAGAATTAGCGGGAGGGCGGGCGCAGATACGCAGTATTTT
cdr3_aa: CSAWRISGRAGADTQYF

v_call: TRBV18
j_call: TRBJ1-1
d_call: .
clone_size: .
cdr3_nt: TGTGCCAGCTCACTTGGTACCGGGTCAGCACTTGAAGCTTTCTTT
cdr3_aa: CASSLGTGSALEAFF

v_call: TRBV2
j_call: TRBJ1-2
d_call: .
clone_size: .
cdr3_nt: TGTGCCAGCAGTGAACAAGATGGCTACACCTTC
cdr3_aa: CASSEQDGYTF

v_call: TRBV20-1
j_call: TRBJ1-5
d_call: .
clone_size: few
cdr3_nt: TGCAGTGCTAGAGATAGGCAGGGCCTAATCAATCAGCCCCAGCATTTT
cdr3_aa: CSARDRQGLINQPQHF

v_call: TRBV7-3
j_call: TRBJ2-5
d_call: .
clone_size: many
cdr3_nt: TGTGCCAGCAGCCCCCGGGGTGGGACGGGAGAGACCCAGTACTTC
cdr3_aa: CASSPRGGTGETQYF

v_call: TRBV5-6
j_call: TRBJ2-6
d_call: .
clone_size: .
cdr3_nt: TGTGCCAGCAGCGTGCCAGCGCAGGGGGCCAACGTCCTGACTTTC
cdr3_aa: CASSVPAQGANVLTF

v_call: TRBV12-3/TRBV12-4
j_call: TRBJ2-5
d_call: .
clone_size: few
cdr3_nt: TGTGCCAGCAGCCAGAGAGAGACCCAGTACTTC
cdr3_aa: CASSQRETQYF

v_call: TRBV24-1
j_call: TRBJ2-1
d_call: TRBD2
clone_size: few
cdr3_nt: TGTGCCACCAGTGATCGACTAGCGAGCTCCTACAATGAGCAGTTCTTC
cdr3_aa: CATSDRLASSYNEQFF

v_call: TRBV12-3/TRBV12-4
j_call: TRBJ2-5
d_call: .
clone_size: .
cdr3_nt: TGTGCCAGCAGTTTAGCAGGGGTGGCAGAGACCCAGTACTTC
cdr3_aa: CASSLAGVAETQYF

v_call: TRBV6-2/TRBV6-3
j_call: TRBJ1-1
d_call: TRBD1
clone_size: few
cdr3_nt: TGTGCCAGCAGACCCGGGACAGCAAGCACTGAAGCTTTCTTT
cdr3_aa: CASRPGTASTEAFF

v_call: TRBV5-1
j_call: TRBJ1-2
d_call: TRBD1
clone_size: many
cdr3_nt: TGCGCCAGCAACCCGGGACAGGGAGCTAACTATGGCTACACCTTC
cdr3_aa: CASNPGQGANYGYTF

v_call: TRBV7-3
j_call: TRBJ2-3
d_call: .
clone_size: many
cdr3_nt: TGTGCCAGCAGCAATAAGGCTCGCGGAGGGAGCACAGATACGCAGTATTTT
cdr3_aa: CASSNKARGGSTDTQYF

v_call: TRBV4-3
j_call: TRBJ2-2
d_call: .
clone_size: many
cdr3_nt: TGCGCCAGCAGCCTAAAGGGGGAACAGCACGGGGAGCTGTTTTTT
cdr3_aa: CASSLKGEQHGELFF

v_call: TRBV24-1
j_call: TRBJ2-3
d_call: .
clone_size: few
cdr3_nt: TGTGCCACCAGTGATAGTTTCACAGATACGCAGTATTTT
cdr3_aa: CATSDSFTDTQYF

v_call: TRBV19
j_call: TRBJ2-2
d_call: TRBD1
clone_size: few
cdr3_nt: TGTGCCAGTAGATTAGGGACAGGGGGGCCCGGGGAGCTGTTTTTT
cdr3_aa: CASRLGTGGPGELFF

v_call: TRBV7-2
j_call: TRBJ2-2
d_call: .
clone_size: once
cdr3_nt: TGTGCCAGCAGCTTAGAATGGGGATCCGGGGAGCTGTTTTTT
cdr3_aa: CASSLEWGSGELFF